The next 25 T cell receptor beta chains were all read from a single sample in a study of blood T cell repertoires in COVID-19. Assay used: immunoSEQ multiplex PCR; TCRdb lists only in-frame clones, some missing. Of 35,000 to 40,000 clones in the sample, roughly 89% were seen once. Material for sequencing was peripheral blood. The receptor source for this set is a human donor in a cohort sampled during active COVID-19.

This chain connects TRBV19 to TRBJ1-2; 8 positions agree with TRBD1. V shed 4 bases, J shed 2 bases, and the junction held 3 bases outside the gene matches. Per germline, CDR1 LNHDA and CDR2 SQIVND (reference sequence). This CDR3 is built from 14 residues. The CDR3 DNA reads as TGTGCCAGTAGTACTCAGGGGGCGAACTATGGCTACACCTTC. Protein: CASSTQGANYGYTF.

The gene calls are TRBV2 and TRBJ1-2; D is possibly TRBD1 (6 bases). CDR3 length: 14 amino acids. The germline CDR1 and CDR2 sequences are SNHLY and FYNNEI. Trimming stripped 6 bases from V and 0 bases from J, with 11 bases between. CDR3 protein: CASSADSSNYGYTF. In DNA, the CDR3 is TGTGCCAGCAGCGCGGACAGTTCTAACTATGGCTACACCTTC.

This clone showed up just once. This chain links TRBV28 with TRBJ1-2, with 8 bases fitting TRBD1. The germline V gene encodes CDR1 MDHEN and CDR2 SYDVKM. J lost 5 bases, V lost 2 bases, and 7 bases had no gene match. There are 15 residues in the CDR3. The CDR3 is CASSLPSGGKYGYTF. Written as DNA, the CDR3 is TGTGCCAGCAGTTTACCTTCAGGGGGCAAGTATGGCTACACCTTC.

The V and J genes are TRBV15 and TRBJ2-1, with 7 positions matching TRBD1. V shed 8 bases and J 1 base; nucleotides not matched to a gene: 5. The CDR3 totals 14 residues. The germline V gene has CDR1 LNHNV and CDR2 YYDKDF (reference sequence). This CDR3 reads CATANRGSYNEQFF. CDR3 sequence (DNA): TGTGCCACCGCAAACAGGGGATCCTACAATGAGCAGTTCTTC.

The CDR3 loop is CASSLREVITDTQYF. The CDR3 DNA is TGTGCCAGCAGCTTAAGGGAGGTAATCACAGATACGCAGTATTTT. The V call is TRBV7-6, the J call TRBJ2-3; possible D gene TRBD2, 6 bases. V was cut by 2 bases and J by 2 bases, with 11 bases left in between. CDR1 is SGHVS, CDR2 FNYEAQ, per germline. The CDR3 has 15 residues.

The CDR3 loop is CASSPLGQGGAPLHF. The CDR3 region has the DNA TGTGCCAGCAGCCCCTTGGGACAGGGCGGGGCACCCCTCCACTTT. The rearrangement joins TRBV9 to TRBJ1-6; 9 positions match TRBD1. The CDR3 contains 15 residues. Germline CDR1 is SGDLS and CDR2 is YYNGEE. Losses at the gene ends were 4 bases for V and 11 bases for J; bases not matched to a gene: 10.

This chain links TRBV3-1 (or the pseudogene TRBV3-2) with TRBJ2-2; D call uncertain. V lost 1 base and J lost 0, with 9 bases in between. CDR3 length: 16 amino acids. Germline assignment: CDR1 LGHDT and CDR2 YNNKEL (reference sequence). The CDR3 protein is CASSQGASPNTGELFF. CDR3 DNA: TGTGCCAGCAGCCAAGGAGCTAGTCCGAACACCGGGGAGCTGTTTTTT.

V is TRBV4-3 and J is TRBJ2-1; perhaps TRBD2 as D (5 bases). V lost 0 bases to trimming and J lost 0 bases, with 9 bases between them. From germline, CDR1 is LGHNA and CDR2 YSLEER. The CDR3 contains 16 residues. This chain's CDR3 is CASSQDAGSSYNEQFF. CDR3 coding DNA: TGCGCCAGCAGCCAAGATGCGGGTTCCTCCTACAATGAGCAGTTCTTC.

The rearrangement uses TRBV5-1 and TRBJ2-1, with 7 bases lining up with TRBD2. J gave up 7 bases and V 3 bases, and 10 bases lay outside the gene matches. The germline gives CDR1 SGHRS, CDR2 YFSETQ. CDR3 size: 15 residues. CDR3 coding DNA: TGCGCCAGCAGCTATTTAGGGAGGGCCGAAAATGAGCAGTTCTTC. It translates to CASSYLGRAENEQFF.

The chain carries TRBV6-6 and TRBJ2-4, with TRBD1 identical over 8 bases. There are 13 residues in the CDR3. CDR1 is MNHNY and CDR2 is SVGAGI in the germline V gene (reference sequence). V dropped 7 bases and J dropped 9; count of bases not matched to a gene: 8. CDR3 coding DNA: TGTGCCAGCACCCCTTCCGACAGGGGCATTCAGTACTTC. It encodes CASTPSDRGIQYF.

V and J are TRBV6-5 and TRBJ1-1; 9 nucleotides agree with TRBD1. CDR1 is MNHEY, CDR2 SVGAGI, per germline. After removal of 6 bases from V and 0 bases from J, the junction contained 5 bases not matched to a gene. This CDR3 comprises 15 residues. The CDR3 region is CASSDRGVVNTEAFF. As DNA, the CDR3 is TGTGCCAGCAGCGACAGGGGGGTGGTGAACACTGAAGCTTTCTTT.

The rearrangement links TRBV30 to TRBJ2-7; 8 bases map to TRBD2. The germline CDR1 and CDR2 sequences are GTSNPN and SVGIG (reference sequence). The CDR3 consists of 15 residues. V gave up 1 base and J gave up 5 bases; unmatched junction bases: 10. The CDR3, as DNA: TGTGCCTGGAGTGGCCCACCGGGGGGGCCCAACGAGCAGTACTTC. Translated: CAWSGPPGGPNEQYF.

The rearrangement joins TRBV19 to TRBJ2-7, with D possibly being TRBD2 (5 bases). This CDR3 contains 14 residues. Germline V gene data show CDR1 as LNHDA and CDR2 as SQIVND (reference sequence). Trimming left V 6 bases short and J 4 bases short, with 16 bases between. The CDR3 DNA is TGTGCCAGTAGCTTGGACGACGGAGGATACGAGCAGTACTTC. It specifies CASSLDDGGYEQYF.

The chain has TRBV7-9 and TRBJ2-5; 9 positions agree with TRBD1. J was trimmed by 9 bases and V by 5 bases; bases with no gene match: 7. CDR3 length equals 13 residues. CDR1 SEHNR and CDR2 FQNEAQ come from the germline V gene (reference sequence). This CDR3 is CASSVIRQGAQYF. The CDR3 bases are TGTGCCAGCAGCGTAATTCGACAGGGGGCCCAGTACTTC.

The CDR3 coding sequence is TGTGCCAGCAGCTGGTATAGGGGGGGGCACGAGCAGTACTTC. The encoded protein is CASSWYRGGHEQYF. This sequence joins TRBV7-8 and TRBJ2-7, with a tentative D call TRBD2 (7 bases). CDR1 and CDR2 (germline): SGHVS, FQNEAQ. The CDR3 runs to 14 residues. V dropped 4 bases and J dropped 5 bases, with 15 bases sitting between them.

The rearrangement links TRBV5-1 to TRBJ1-2, with D unclear. V lost 3 bases to trimming and J lost 5 bases, with 17 bases between them. The CDR3 contains 15 residues. Looked up from germline, CDR1 is SGHRS and CDR2 is YFSETQ. CDR3 sequence: CASSSFEGGGYGYTF. Here the CDR3 DNA reads TGCGCCAGCAGCTCGTTCGAGGGAGGAGGGTATGGCTACACCTTC.

This chain uses TRBV5-1 with TRBJ2-1; 7 nucleotides match TRBD2. CDR1 is SGHRS, CDR2 YFSETQ, per germline. V lost 2 bases, J lost 8 bases, and 7 bases stayed unmatched. There are 14 residues in the CDR3. The CDR3 coding sequence is TGCGCCAGCAGCTTTAGGAACGCGGGAGATGAGCAGTTCTTC. This gives the protein CASSFRNAGDEQFF. Drawing the rest from reference TRBV5-1 and TRBJ2-1, the complete variable domain is KAGVTQTPRYLIKTRGQQVTLSCSPISGHRSVSWYQQTPGQGLQFLFEYFSETQRNKGNFPGRFSGRQFSNSRSEMNVSTLELGDSALYLCASSFRNAGDEQFFGPGTRLTVL.

The chain recombines TRBV24-1 with TRBJ1-2; D might be TRBD1 (6 bases). Trimming left V 5 bases short and J 6 bases short, with 24 bases between. Germline V gene lookup returns CDR1 KGHDR and CDR2 SFDVKD. The CDR3 runs 17 residues. The CDR3, as DNA: TGTGCCACCAGTGGCCCCCGGGACACCCCTTTAAGGGATGGCTACACCTTC. Translated: CATSGPRDTPLRDGYTF.

The genes are TRBV18 and TRBJ1-6; D is unclear. V was shortened by 6 bases and J by 8 bases, with 17 bases between the two germline ends. The CDR3 runs 15 residues. Germline V gene lookup returns CDR1 KGHSH and CDR2 LQKENI. The CDR3, as DNA: TGTGCCAGCTCGGTGAATAGCGGAACCGATTCACCCCTCCACTTT. Translation gives CASSVNSGTDSPLHF. The whole variable domain, filled in from reference TRBV18 and TRBJ1-6, reads NAGVMQNPRHLVRRRGQEARLRCSPMKGHSHVYWYRQLPEEGLKFMVYLQKENIIDESGMPKERFSAEFPKEGPSILRIQQVVRGDSAAYFCASSVNSGTDSPLHFGNGTRLTVT.

This chain links TRBV29-1 with TRBJ1-1; tentatively, D is TRBD1 (6 bases). CDR1 is SQVTM and CDR2 is ANQGSEA in the germline V gene. V lost 7 bases and J lost 1, with 13 bases in between. The CDR3 runs 13 residues. The CDR3 sequence: CSASGQTNTEAFF. The CDR3 region has the DNA TGCAGCGCCTCAGGACAGACGAACACTGAAGCTTTCTTT. Together with reference TRBV29-1 and TRBJ1-1, the CDR3 gives the full variable domain: SAVISQKPSRDICQRGTSLTIQCQVDSQVTMMFWYRQQPGQSLTLIATANQGSEATYESGFVIDKFPISRPNLTFSTLTVSNMSPEDSSIYLCSASGQTNTEAFFGQGTRLTVV.

V is TRBV27 and J is TRBJ1-5, with D uncertain. Between the trimmed V and J ends, which lost 6 bases and 1 base, there was a span of 31 bases. Germline CDR1 is MNHEY and CDR2 is SMNVEV (reference sequence). The CDR3 is 21 amino acids. CDR3 sequence: CASSSTDSLGWGWLSNQPQHF. For the CDR3, the DNA is TGTGCCAGCAGCTCGACGGATTCACTAGGGTGGGGATGGTTGAGCAATCAGCCCCAGCATTTT.

The chain couples TRBV27 to TRBJ1-5, with TRBD1 matching 7 bases. The CDR3 loop spans 13 amino acids. Per the germline V gene, CDR1 is MNHEY and CDR2 is SMNVEV (reference sequence). Trimming at V came to 6 bases and at J to 6 bases, leaving 5 bases not matched to a gene. The CDR3 coding sequence is TGTGCCAGCAGGACAGGGATGGGTCAGCCCCAGCATTTT. This sequence encodes CASRTGMGQPQHF.

The chain is built from TRBV6-5 and TRBJ2-7; the match to TRBD1 covers 7 bases. The CDR3 has 14 amino acids. In germline, CDR1 is MNHEY, CDR2 SVGAGI. The V and J ends lost 5 bases and 0 bases, in that order; junction bases with no gene match: 4. The DNA of the CDR3 is TGTGCCAGCAGTATCGGGGACAGCTCCTACGAGCAGTACTTC. Its translation is CASSIGDSSYEQYF.

The chain carries TRBV27 and TRBJ1-4, with D perhaps matching TRBD1 (5 bases). This CDR3 has 14 amino acids. The V end was cut by 7 bases, the J end by 8 bases, with 17 bases between. Germline V gene data show CDR1 as MNHEY and CDR2 as SMNVEV (reference sequence). In nucleotides, the CDR3 is TGTGCCAGCAAACCCAGAACGGAGGGGGAAAAACTGTTTTTT. Translation: CASKPRTEGEKLFF.

This clone was seen a few times. This sequence joins TRBV11-2 and TRBJ1-1; the D gene is possibly TRBD1 (5 bases). The CDR3 runs 13 residues. The V and J ends lost 4 bases and 11 bases respectively, with 17 bases between them. Germline V lookup: CDR1 SGHAT, CDR2 FQNNGV. This CDR3 is CASSSDRGKYAFF. CDR3 DNA: TGTGCCAGCAGCTCCGATCGGGGGAAATATGCTTTCTTT.